This TCR beta chain was retrieved from a study of blood T cell repertoires in COVID-19. Study details: Acute and convalescent COVID-19 specimens originated in the United States, Italy and Spain. Sources were T cells, B-cell-depleted T cells, or PBMCs; the material itself was cDNA or gDNA.

V shed 0 bases and J shed 4 bases, with 8 bases lying between them. Per the germline V gene, CDR1 is SGHKS and CDR2 is YYEKEE (reference sequence). This CDR3 region has 13 residues. Authors' analysis steps: It was from reference gene primer amplification that nucleated cell counts were estimated. Repertoires were generated with immunoSEQ multiplex PCR, while TCRdb's copy carries only in-frame clones and drops some. Clone size and V and J calls were adopted from that table, with D and trimming inferred from the DNA. The data show about 170,000 clones, about 88% seen once. The rearrangement links TRBV5-5 to TRBJ2-7; D gene ambiguous. Sequences were obtained from peripheral blood. This clonotype was sampled from a woman older than 75 in a cohort sampled during active or convalescent COVID-19. The CDR3 DNA reads as TGTGCCAGCAGCTTGGCGCCCACTTACGAGCAGTACTTC. Its translation is CASSLAPTYEQYF.